This T cell receptor (beta chain) was found in a study of shared clonotypes between healthy human individuals. The overall study: Each donor contributed plates that comprised three CD4 naive, three CD4 memory, two CD8 naive and one CD8 memory.

This CDR3 spans 15 amino acids. Unmatched junction bases numbered 7, after V lost 5 bases and J lost 6 bases. Per the germline V gene, CDR1 is SGHNT and CDR2 is YENEEA. The data were produced by immunoSEQ multiplex PCR, yet TCRdb's version contains in-frame clones alone and is incomplete. The repertoire holds millions of clones, with more than 90% as singletons. The chain has TRBV11-3 and TRBJ2-3; 11 nucleotides align to TRBD1. Sequenced: naive CD4+ T cells sorted from blood. Subset of the sample: CD45RA+ positively selected. The sequence derives from a man younger than 35 in good health. The CDR3 DNA reads as TGTGCCAGCAGCGCAGGACAGGGGGCTTCGGATACGCAGTATTTT. This translates into CASSAGQGASDTQYF.